This T cell receptor (beta chain) was identified during a study of Ad26.COV2.S vaccination and SARS-CoV-2 variants. Treatment described: 15 to 20 received Ad26.COV2.S at low or high dose, single or two shots; 5 received placebo; per-sample allocation not given. Following the first vaccine or placebo injection, samples were taken on day 63. Trimming cost V 0 bases and J 6 bases; bases outside gene matches: 6. The germline V gene encodes CDR1 SGHNT and CDR2 YYREEE (reference sequence). This CDR3 region has 15 residues. For this clone: Antigen: not known.

Study-wide results and caveats: The breadth of spike-specific CD8+ and CD4+ T cell responses after vaccination was reportedly substantial. The placebo group had lower spike-specific TCR breadth than the vaccine recipients did.

Clones were read by immunoSEQ multiplex PCR, and TCRdb kept only the in-frame ones, dropping some. The sample has 300,000 to 400,000 clones, approximately 86% seen once. This receptor was obtained from a person aged 18-65 years who received the Ad26.COV2.S COVID-19 vaccine or a placebo. The chain carries TRBV5-4 and TRBJ2-1; 7 bases are a match to TRBD2. This material consisted of peripheral blood, taken in a trial of Ad26.COV2.S vaccine versus placebo. CDR3 loop: CASSLGSRTSNEQFF. DNA of the CDR3: TGTGCCAGCAGCTTGGGGTCGCGGACTAGCAATGAGCAGTTCTTC.